These T cell receptor beta chains were read from a single sample in a study of cytomegalovirus exposure and HLA in healthy donors. The data were produced by immunoSEQ multiplex PCR, yet TCRdb's version contains in-frame clones alone and is incomplete. The top ten hold roughly 1.9% of the sample, which has approximately 90,000 clones, under 85% seen once. Sample: PBMCs. These receptors originate from a boy aged 5-17 years in good health and CMV-seronegative. CDR3s include the opening cysteine and the closing phenylalanine or tryptophan. The D gene is left open where the match is weak. Some rows mark clone size as missing; the rest say once, few, many or name a class of expanded clone.

V gene	J gene	clone size	D gene	CDR3 protein	CDR3 DNA
TRBV25-1	TRBJ1-1	once	TRBD1	CASSVTGSGSTEAFF	TGTGCCAGCAGTGTGACAGGGTCGGGGTCCACTGAAGCTTTCTTT
TRBV10-3	TRBJ2-2	.	TRBD1	CAISTQGAGELFF	TGTGCCATCAGTACACAGGGGGCCGGGGAGCTGTTTTTT
TRBV27	TRBJ1-1	.	.	CASSLAGNTEAFF	TGTGCCAGCAGTTTGGCAGGGAACACTGAAGCTTTCTTT
TRBV7-9	TRBJ2-7	once	TRBD2	CASSFSRGGEDEQYF	TGTGCCAGCAGCTTTTCCCGGGGGGGAGAGGACGAGCAGTACTTC
TRBV6-1	TRBJ1-1	.	TRBD1	CASSELTGTNTEAFF	TGTGCCAGCAGTGAATTGACAGGGACAAACACTGAAGCTTTCTTT
TRBV9	TRBJ1-1	once	.	CASSVEQMNTEAFF	TGTGCCAGCAGCGTAGAACAGATGAACACTGAAGCTTTCTTT
TRBV15	TRBJ2-5	once	.	CATSRVSAEAGRQETQYF	TGTGCCACCAGCAGAGTTTCCGCCGAGGCGGGACGCCAAGAGACCCAGTACTTC
TRBV7-9	TRBJ2-1	.	TRBD2	CASSLLAGGHNEQFF	TGTGCCAGCAGCTTATTAGCGGGAGGGCACAATGAGCAGTTCTTC
TRBV30	TRBJ1-1	.	.	CAWSPPVSNTEAFF	TGTGCCTGGAGTCCGCCAGTCAGTAACACTGAAGCTTTCTTT
TRBV5-1	TRBJ2-7	.	.	CASSLAAGSSYEQYF	TGCGCCAGCAGCTTGGCCGCGGGAAGCTCCTACGAGCAGTACTTC
TRBV4-1	TRBJ2-1	once	.	CASSQERELCNEQFF	TGCGCCAGCAGCCAAGAACGGGAGCTATGCAATGAGCAGTTCTTC
TRBV7-7	TRBJ2-1	.	TRBD2	CASSPTGEGPNEQFF	TGTGCCAGCAGCCCGACGGGGGAGGGCCCGAATGAGCAGTTCTTC
TRBV6-5	TRBJ1-2	.	.	CASSYSPGAYGYTF	TGTGCCAGCAGTTACTCGCCAGGGGCATATGGCTACACCTTC
TRBV7-2	TRBJ2-2	.	TRBD1	CASSRDRGNTGELFF	TGTGCCAGCAGTCGGGACAGGGGAAACACCGGGGAGCTGTTTTTT
TRBV7-6	TRBJ2-1	.	TRBD1	CASSLTDRNNEQFF	TGTGCCAGCAGCTTGACGGACAGGAACAATGAGCAGTTCTTC
TRBV28	TRBJ1-2	.	.	CASSPLGGNYGYTF	TGTGCCAGCAGTCCTTTGGGGGGGAACTATGGCTACACCTTC
TRBV9	TRBJ2-3	.	TRBD2	CASSVGGGWTDTQYF	TGTGCCAGCAGCGTAGGGGGGGGGTGGACAGATACGCAGTATTTT
TRBV7-6	TRBJ1-3	.	TRBD1	CASSSDREAGNTIYF	TGTGCCAGCAGCTCCGACAGGGAAGCTGGAAACACCATATATTTT
TRBV5-6	TRBJ1-6	.	.	CASSPGTGPSPLHF	TGTGCCAGCAGTCCTGGAACAGGGCCTTCACCCCTCCACTTT
TRBV28	TRBJ2-7	.	.	CASSVDSDVHEQYF	TGTGCCAGCAGTGTGGACAGTGATGTTCACGAGCAGTACTTC
TRBV28	TRBJ1-1	.	.	CASSLIPTGNTEAFF	TGTGCCAGCAGTTTAATTCCGACAGGGAACACTGAAGCTTTCTTT
TRBV25-1	TRBJ2-7	.	TRBD1	CASSVRDRVHYEQYF	TGTGCCAGCAGTGTCCGGGACAGGGTCCACTACGAGCAGTACTTC
TRBV4-1	TRBJ2-5	.	TRBD2	CASSPTIAGGEGETQYF	TGCGCCAGCAGCCCCACTATAGCGGGAGGAGAGGGAGAGACCCAGTACTTC
TRBV6-1	TRBJ1-1	once	TRBD1	CASSEVRGRAEAFF	TGTGCCAGCAGTGAAGTTAGGGGGCGCGCTGAAGCTTTCTTT
TRBV13	TRBJ1-4	.	.	CASSLQGTNEKLFF	TGTGCCAGCAGCTTACAGGGGACTAATGAAAAACTGTTTTTT
TRBV7-9	TRBJ1-2	.	.	CASSLRENYGYTF	TGTGCCAGCAGCTTGAGGGAAAACTATGGCTACACCTTC
TRBV7-8	TRBJ2-7	.	.	CASKTGSTYEQYF	TGTGCCAGCAAGACAGGATCAACCTACGAGCAGTACTTC
TRBV6-1	TRBJ2-7	.	.	CASSGWGAYEQYF	TGTGCCAGCAGTGGGTGGGGGGCCTACGAGCAGTACTTC
TRBV7-9	TRBJ2-7	.	TRBD2	CASSSLSGSSYEQYF	TGTGCCAGCAGCTCCCTCAGCGGGAGCTCCTACGAGCAGTACTTC
TRBV28	TRBJ2-5	.	.	CASRQTGGETQYF	TGTGCCAGCAGGCAGACAGGAGGAGAGACCCAGTACTTC
TRBV5-1	TRBJ2-1	.	TRBD1	CASSSRDSDNEQFF	TGCGCCAGCAGCTCCCGGGACAGCGACAATGAGCAGTTCTTC
TRBV4-2	TRBJ2-1	.	TRBD2	CASSQLTSGPKGNEQFF	TGTGCCAGCAGCCAACTTACTAGCGGCCCAAAGGGAAATGAGCAGTTCTTC
TRBV19	TRBJ1-2	.	.	CASTSLGFGYTF	TGTGCCAGTACGTCCCTAGGATTCGGCTACACCTTC
TRBV6-1	TRBJ1-1	few	.	CASRTWKREGTEAFF	TGTGCCAGCAGGACCTGGAAGAGGGAGGGCACTGAAGCTTTCTTT
TRBV9	TRBJ2-1	.	TRBD2	CASSTTSGGASGNEQFF	TGTGCCAGCAGCACGACTAGCGGGGGGGCCTCGGGCAATGAGCAGTTCTTC
TRBV13	TRBJ2-7	.	.	CASSLLSQASVYEQYF	TGTGCCAGCAGCTTACTTTCCCAGGCGTCCGTCTACGAGCAGTACTTC
TRBV27	TRBJ2-3	.	TRBD2	CASLLWEGSTDTQYF	TGTGCCAGCCTCCTCTGGGAGGGTTCCACAGATACGCAGTATTTT
TRBV6-4	TRBJ1-2	.	.	CASSATGDYGYTF	TGTGCCAGCAGCGCGACCGGAGACTATGGCTACACCTTC
TRBV6-5	TRBJ2-7	.	.	CASSYSHTDSYEQYF	TGTGCCAGCAGTTACTCGCACACAGACTCCTACGAGCAGTACTTC
TRBV7-9	TRBJ1-5	.	.	CASSGQSNQPQHF	TGTGCCAGCAGTGGCCAGTCGAATCAGCCCCAGCATTTT
TRBV5-1	TRBJ1-2	.	TRBD1	CASSLYRDRRDGYTF	TGCGCCAGCAGTCTTTACCGGGACAGAAGAGATGGCTACACCTTC
TRBV4-1	TRBJ2-5	.	.	CASSQVDLERETQYF	TGCGCCAGCAGCCAAGTCGATCTGGAGAGAGAGACCCAGTACTTC
TRBV29-1	TRBJ2-7	.	.	CSVEMPTGPYEQYF	TGCAGCGTTGAAATGCCTACAGGTCCCTACGAGCAGTACTTC
TRBV30	TRBJ2-7	.	TRBD2	CAWSVLSGRFYEQYF	TGTGCCTGGAGTGTACTAAGCGGGAGGTTCTACGAGCAGTACTTC
TRBV28	TRBJ2-5	.	.	CASSFTGTVIETQYF	TGTGCCAGCAGTTTCACAGGGACCGTAATCGAGACCCAGTACTTC
TRBV4-2	TRBJ1-5	many	TRBD1	CASSQDGDRAGQPQHF	TGTGCCAGCAGCCAAGATGGCGACAGGGCCGGTCAGCCCCAGCATTTT
TRBV7-8	TRBJ2-3	.	TRBD2	CATETPGLAGQSGNTQYF	TGTGCCACCGAAACCCCGGGACTAGCGGGACAGAGTGGGAATACGCAGTATTTT
TRBV30	TRBJ2-1	.	TRBD1	CAGSGTGTYNEQFF	TGTGCCGGATCCGGGACAGGGACCTACAATGAGCAGTTCTTC
TRBV5-6	TRBJ2-7	.	.	CASSLQVPSYEQYF	TGTGCCAGCAGCCTACAGGTTCCCTCCTACGAGCAGTACTTC
TRBV28	TRBJ1-5	.	TRBD1	CASRPFLRQGSHQPQHF	TGTGCCAGCAGACCCTTTCTGAGACAGGGGTCGCATCAGCCCCAGCATTTT
TRBV7-2	TRBJ2-5	.	.	CASSKSGDKETQYF	TGTGCCAGCAGCAAATCCGGGGACAAAGAGACCCAGTACTTC
TRBV30	TRBJ2-7	.	.	CAWSVLPTYEQYF	TGTGCCTGGAGTGTACTGCCGACCTACGAGCAGTACTTC
TRBV30	TRBJ2-3	.	.	CAWSVAGHEQYF	TGTGCCTGGAGTGTAGCGGGTCACGAGCAGTATTTT
TRBV14	TRBJ1-2	.	.	CASSQLPGLYGYTF	TGTGCCAGCAGCCAGCTCCCGGGTCTCTATGGCTACACCTTC
TRBV19	TRBJ1-1	.	.	CASSQIGTEAFF	TGTGCCAGTAGTCAGATCGGGACAGAAGCTTTCTTT